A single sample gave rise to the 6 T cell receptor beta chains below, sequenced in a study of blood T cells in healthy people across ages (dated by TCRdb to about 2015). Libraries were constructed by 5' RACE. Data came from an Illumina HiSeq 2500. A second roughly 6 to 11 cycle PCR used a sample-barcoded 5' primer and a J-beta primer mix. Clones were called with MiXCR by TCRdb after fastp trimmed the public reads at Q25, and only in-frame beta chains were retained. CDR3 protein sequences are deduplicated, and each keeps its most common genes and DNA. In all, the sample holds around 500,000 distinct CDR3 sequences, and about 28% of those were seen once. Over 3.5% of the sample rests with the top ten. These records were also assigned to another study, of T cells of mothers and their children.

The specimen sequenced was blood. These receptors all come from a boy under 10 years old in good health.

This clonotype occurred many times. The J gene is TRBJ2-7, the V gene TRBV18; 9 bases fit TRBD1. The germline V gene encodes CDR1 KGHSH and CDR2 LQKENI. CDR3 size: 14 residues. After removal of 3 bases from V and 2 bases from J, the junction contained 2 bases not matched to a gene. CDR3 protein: CASSPDRGAYEQYF. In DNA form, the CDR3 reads TGTGCCAGCTCACCGGACAGGGGAGCCTACGAGCAGTACTTC.

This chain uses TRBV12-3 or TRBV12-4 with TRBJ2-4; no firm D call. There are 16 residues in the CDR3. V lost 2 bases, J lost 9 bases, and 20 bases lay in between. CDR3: CASSLIVGGKVGIQYF. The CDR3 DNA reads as TGTGCCAGCAGTTTAATCGTTGGCGGAAAGGTGGGCATTCAGTACTTC.

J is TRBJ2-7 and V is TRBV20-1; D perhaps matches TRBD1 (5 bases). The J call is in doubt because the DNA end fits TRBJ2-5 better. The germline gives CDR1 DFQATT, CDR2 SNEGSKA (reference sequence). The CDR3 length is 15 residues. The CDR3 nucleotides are TGCAGTGCTCTAGGGGATCCACCCATTTGGCAGACCCAGTACTTC. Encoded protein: CSALGDPPIWQTQYF.

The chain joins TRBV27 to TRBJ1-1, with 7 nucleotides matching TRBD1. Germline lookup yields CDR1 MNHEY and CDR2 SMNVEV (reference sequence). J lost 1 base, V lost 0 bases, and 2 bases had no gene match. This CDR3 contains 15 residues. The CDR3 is CASSLSGTENTEAFF. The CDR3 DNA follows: TGTGCCAGCAGTTTATCTGGGACAGAGAACACTGAAGCTTTCTTT.

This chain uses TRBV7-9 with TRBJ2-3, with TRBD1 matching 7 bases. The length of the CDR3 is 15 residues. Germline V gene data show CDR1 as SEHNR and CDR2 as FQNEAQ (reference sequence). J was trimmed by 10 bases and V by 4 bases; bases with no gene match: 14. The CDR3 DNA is TGTGCCAGCAGCTCAATTCCCACGTACAGGGGAGCGCAGTATTTT. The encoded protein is CASSSIPTYRGAQYF.

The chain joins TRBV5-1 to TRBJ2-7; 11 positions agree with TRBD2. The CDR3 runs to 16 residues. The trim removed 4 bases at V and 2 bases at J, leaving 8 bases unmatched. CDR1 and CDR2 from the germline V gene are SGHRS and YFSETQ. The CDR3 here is CASSPGTSGAPYEQYF. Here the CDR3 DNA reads TGCGCCAGCAGCCCCGGGACTAGCGGAGCCCCCTACGAGCAGTACTTC.